Presented here are 20 T cell receptor beta chains from one specimen sequenced in a study of blood T cell repertoires in COVID-19. TCRdb's copy holds only in-frame clones and misses some; the assay was immunoSEQ multiplex PCR. The sample has fewer than 400,000 clones, approximately 90% seen once. The source material was PBMCs or T cells enriched from blood (not recorded which). The receptors originated from a woman aged 45 to 65 who had recovered from COVID-19.

This clone was seen once. The rearrangement uses TRBV2 and TRBJ1-2; no clear D gene. The germline V gene has CDR1 SNHLY and CDR2 FYNNEI. Trimming left V 2 bases short and J 6 bases short, with 13 bases between. The CDR3 sequence is 14 residues long. The CDR3 DNA reads TGTGCCAGCAGTGAAATGGGCGGCGGGGATGGCTACACCTTC. Translated: CASSEMGGGDGYTF.

The genes are TRBV7-6 and TRBJ1-6; 9 nucleotides align to TRBD1. Germline V lookup: CDR1 SGHVS, CDR2 FNYEAQ. CDR3 size: 14 residues. Trimming took 5 bases from V and 10 from J; bases not matched to a gene: 6. The CDR3 region is CASSLGTGNSPLHF. CDR3 bases: TGTGCCAGCAGCCTAGGGACAGGGAACTCACCCCTCCACTTT.

The rearrangement joins TRBV5-1 to TRBJ2-3; no clear D. The CDR3 is 13 amino acids. The germline V gene encodes CDR1 SGHRS and CDR2 YFSETQ. V lost 2 bases and J 4 bases, leaving 8 bases between the germline ends. The CDR3 DNA reads as TGCGCCAGCAGCTTCTTGAGCTCAGATACGCAGTATTTT. Translation: CASSFLSSDTQYF. The full variable domain, in which reference TRBV5-1 and TRBJ2-3 provide the parts outside the CDR3, is KAGVTQTPRYLIKTRGQQVTLSCSPISGHRSVSWYQQTPGQGLQFLFEYFSETQRNKGNFPGRFSGRQFSNSRSEMNVSTLELGDSALYLCASSFLSSDTQYFGPGTRLTVL.

This clone was seen once. The gene calls are TRBV19 and TRBJ1-2; no reliable D call. V gave up 8 bases and J gave up 6 bases, with 28 bases separating them. CDR1 and CDR2 (germline): LNHDA, SQIVND (reference sequence). The CDR3 has 17 residues. CDR3 protein: CASSVTFPRGEGDGYTF. The CDR3, as DNA: TGTGCCAGTTCAGTTACTTTCCCGCGGGGAGAGGGTGATGGCTACACCTTC.

The chain employs TRBV28 and TRBJ1-3; TRBD1 might be the D (5 bases). This CDR3 region has 15 residues. The germline gives CDR1 MDHEN, CDR2 SYDVKM. Between the trimmed V and J ends, which lost 5 bases and 6 bases, there was a span of 17 bases. The CDR3 loop is CASSIPGGAVNTIYF. The CDR3 nucleotides are TGTGCCAGCAGTATCCCAGGTGGGGCCGTAAACACCATATATTTT.

J is TRBJ2-3 and V is TRBV6-5, with 9 nucleotides matching TRBD1. This CDR3 is 15 amino acids long. Germline V gene data show CDR1 as MNHEY and CDR2 as SVGAGI. J lost 4 bases, V lost 6 bases, and 8 bases had no gene match. The CDR3 spells CASSGGGQGSDTQYF. The CDR3 nucleotides are TGTGCCAGCAGCGGAGGGGGACAGGGCTCAGATACGCAGTATTTT.

The rearrangement joins TRBV18 to TRBJ2-3; TRBD2 matches 8 bases. This CDR3 is built from 18 residues. Germline V gene data show CDR1 as KGHSH and CDR2 as LQKENI. After removal of 2 bases from V and 0 bases from J, the junction contained 10 bases not matched to a gene. CDR3 sequence (DNA): TGTGCCAGCTCACCAGTTATGGGCGGGGGGCGAAGCACAGATACGCAGTATTTT. It encodes CASSPVMGGGRSTDTQYF.

This chain uses TRBV5-6 with TRBJ1-2; D is ambiguous. The germline V gene has CDR1 SGHDT and CDR2 YYEEEE. The CDR3 totals 13 residues. The V end lost 2 bases, the J end lost 6 bases, and 11 bases lay between the germline ends. The CDR3: CASSFSGSNGYTF. The CDR3 region has the DNA TGTGCCAGCAGCTTTTCAGGTTCTAATGGCTACACCTTC.

The chain recombines TRBV6-5 with TRBJ1-2; unclear D gene. The V and J ends lost 6 bases and 7 bases respectively, with 18 bases between them. The CDR3 loop spans 14 amino acids. Germline CDR1 MNHEY, CDR2 SVGAGI. The CDR3 region is CASRRDLDAGGYTF. As DNA, the CDR3 is TGTGCCAGCAGGAGAGACCTAGACGCGGGTGGCTACACCTTC.

The V and J genes are TRBV30 and TRBJ2-5; 7 bases fit TRBD2. The CDR3 is made up of 13 amino acids. V was clipped by 4 bases and J by 4 bases; unmatched bases: 6. The germline V gene encodes CDR1 GTSNPN and CDR2 SVGIG (reference sequence). CDR3 protein: CAWTRGTTETQYF. The CDR3 DNA follows: TGTGCCTGGACGAGAGGGACTACAGAGACCCAGTACTTC. Using reference TRBV30 and TRBJ2-5 for the parts outside the CDR3, the full variable domain is SQTIHQWPATLVQPVGSPLSLECTVEGTSNPNLYWYRQAAGRGLQLLFYSVGIGQISSEVPQNLSASRPQDRQFILSSKKLLLSDSGFYLCAWTRGTTETQYFGPGTRLLVL.

This clone was observed at least ten times. J is TRBJ1-2 and V is TRBV19, with D maybe TRBD1 (5 bases). The CDR3 covers 12 residues. Germline CDR1 is LNHDA and CDR2 is SQIVND (reference sequence). Between the trimmed V and J ends, which lost 6 bases and 3 bases, there was a span of 8 bases. The CDR3 spells CASRRQHYGYTF. The CDR3 region has the DNA TGTGCCAGTAGGCGACAGCACTATGGCTACACCTTC. Full variable domain (missing parts from reference TRBV19 and TRBJ1-2): DGGITQSPKYLFRKEGQNVTLSCEQNLNHDAMYWYRQDPGQGLRLIYYSQIVNDFQKGDIAEGYSVSREKKESFPLTVTSAQKNPTAFYLCASRRQHYGYTFGSGTRLTVV.

CDR3 region: CASRAGGITEAFF. The CDR3 nucleotides are TGTGCCAGTAGGGCAGGGGGCATCACTGAAGCTTTCTTT. The J gene is TRBJ1-1, the V gene TRBV19; 8 bases map to TRBD1. This CDR3 region has 13 residues. With V trimmed by 6 bases and J by 4 bases, 4 bases remained unmatched. Germline CDR1 reads LNHDA; CDR2 reads SQIVND (reference sequence).

The chain has TRBV24-1 and TRBJ2-3; D is perhaps TRBD2 (5 bases). V shed 9 bases and J shed 13 bases, with 31 bases lying between them. The CDR3 has 16 amino acids. Germline loops: CDR1 KGHDR, CDR2 SFDVKD. In DNA, the CDR3 is TGTGCCACCGGGCGGAGGCATGTCCAGAACACAAACACAGAGTATTTT. It specifies CATGRRHVQNTNTEYF.

The V gene is TRBV7-3, the J gene TRBJ2-5; D possibly corresponds to TRBD1 (5 bases). Trimming cost V 2 bases and J 5 bases, with 12 bases left between them. CDR1 and CDR2 (germline): SGHTA, FQGTGA. The CDR3 runs to 14 residues. CDR3 amino acids: CASSLSGLGETQYF. CDR3 nucleotide sequence: TGTGCCAGCAGCTTATCAGGGCTGGGGGAGACCCAGTACTTC.

The chain recombines TRBV20-1 with TRBJ2-1; the D gene is possibly TRBD2 (5 bases). Per germline, CDR1 DFQATT and CDR2 SNEGSKA (reference sequence). The CDR3 runs to 13 residues. The V end lost 3 bases, the J end lost 8 bases, and 14 bases lay between the germline ends. The CDR3 sequence: CSASVGRGHEQFF. The DNA for the CDR3 is TGCAGTGCTAGTGTTGGGAGAGGACATGAGCAGTTCTTC.

The chain employs TRBV7-9 and TRBJ2-7; 8 nucleotides agree with TRBD1. The germline CDR1 and CDR2 sequences are SEHNR and FQNEAQ (reference sequence). The CDR3 covers 17 residues. V trimming: 5 bases; J trimming: 5 bases; junction bases outside the gene matches: 17. The DNA for the CDR3 is TGTGCCAGCAGCAGAGGAGCTGGACAGGGCGCTATCGACGAGCAGTACTTC. It specifies CASSRGAGQGAIDEQYF.

This clone was recorded only once. The J gene is TRBJ1-2, the V gene TRBV6-2 or TRBV6-3, with D tentatively TRBD1 (5 bases). Trimming left V 6 bases short and J 2 bases short, with 13 bases between. This CDR3 region has 14 residues. Germline V CDR1 and CDR2: MNHEY, SVGEGT. The CDR3 nucleotides are TGTGCCAGCAGCCCCCGCAGGGAAAACTATGGCTACACCTTC. As protein: CASSPRRENYGYTF.

This sequence joins TRBV6-4 and TRBJ2-2; a possible D gene is TRBD2 (5 bases). The CDR3 totals 14 residues. CDR1 and CDR2 (germline): MRHNA, SNTAGT. V was pared by 0 bases and J by 8 bases, with 10 bases between. The CDR3 loop is CASSDSAPGGELFF. The CDR3 DNA sequence: TGTGCCAGCAGTGACTCGGCCCCGGGAGGGGAGCTGTTTTTT.

The chain is built from TRBV7-6 and TRBJ2-7; D perhaps matches TRBD1 (5 bases). Germline CDR1 reads SGHVS; CDR2 reads FNYEAQ. There are 15 residues in the CDR3. Trimming cost V 5 bases and J 2 bases, with 16 bases left between them. The CDR3, as DNA: TGTGCCAGCAGCACGACGGACAAGGGCACCTACGAGCAGTACTTC. It specifies CASSTTDKGTYEQYF.

As regards this clone: Other DNA sequences of this sample code for an identical CDR3. V is TRBV5-1 and J is TRBJ2-3; weak D call: TRBD2 (5 bases). Germline V gene sequence: CDR1 SGHRS, CDR2 YFSETQ. V was shortened by 0 bases and J by 0 bases, with 11 bases between the two germline ends. The CDR3 extends over 16 amino acids. The CDR3 sequence is CASSLVAGSSTDTQYF. In DNA, the CDR3 is TGCGCCAGCAGCTTGGTTGCGGGCTCTAGCACAGATACGCAGTATTTT.